A selection of T cell receptor beta chains follows, all from one sample in a study of PD-1 and CTLA-4 blockade in melanoma. Only in-frame clones appear in the TCRdb table, and some are missing; sequencing was by immunoSEQ multiplex PCR. The sample holds over 25,000 clones; 85% to 90% are singletons and the top ten take approximately 8%. Sequenced material: CD8+ T cells from peripheral blood, taken before anti-PD-1 treatment. These receptors were taken from a human donor with melanoma. Each CDR3 is given with its conserved first and last residue.

16	TRBV11-2	TRBJ1-6	CASSPKGSSYNSPLHF
14	TRBV3-1/TRBV3-2	TRBJ1-3	CASSLDSIGNTIYF
10	TRBV20-1	TRBJ1-1	CSARDPEAFF
15	TRBV7-9	TRBJ1-2	CASSSTTGGRNGYTF
15	TRBV5-1	TRBJ2-1	CASSLGDGGDNEQFF
17	TRBV2	TRBJ2-3	CASSEGGLAGTTDTQYF
14	TRBV24-1	TRBJ1-5	CATSGPISNQPQHF
14	TRBV5-4	TRBJ2-5	CASSFYGGGETQYF
14	TRBV13	TRBJ1-1	CASSQYGQDTEAFF
13	TRBV24-1	TRBJ1-2	CATSEKGNYGYTF
15	TRBV29-1	TRBJ2-7	CSVEEVGRSSYEQYF
14	TRBV27	TRBJ1-4	CASSLQGTGEKLFF
15	TRBV28	TRBJ2-3	CASSWGAGDTDTQYF
16	TRBV15	TRBJ2-5	CATSSEAGGSQETQYF
13	TRBV4-1	TRBJ2-7	CASSQAPSYEQYF
15	TRBV11-2	TRBJ2-7	CASSDSGRGSYEQYF
13	TRBV27	TRBJ2-1	CASRGGAWLWQFF
14	TRBV6-1	TRBJ2-7	CASSERNRADEQYF
13	TRBV18	TRBJ2-2	CASSGTNTGELFF
13	TRBV27	TRBJ2-2	CASSLMVTGELFF
14	TRBV27	TRBJ2-1	CASSSQGPYNEQFF
16	TRBV28	TRBJ2-3	CASSSPQRESTDTQYF
12	TRBV12-3/TRBV12-4	TRBJ2-3	CASGRAADTQYF